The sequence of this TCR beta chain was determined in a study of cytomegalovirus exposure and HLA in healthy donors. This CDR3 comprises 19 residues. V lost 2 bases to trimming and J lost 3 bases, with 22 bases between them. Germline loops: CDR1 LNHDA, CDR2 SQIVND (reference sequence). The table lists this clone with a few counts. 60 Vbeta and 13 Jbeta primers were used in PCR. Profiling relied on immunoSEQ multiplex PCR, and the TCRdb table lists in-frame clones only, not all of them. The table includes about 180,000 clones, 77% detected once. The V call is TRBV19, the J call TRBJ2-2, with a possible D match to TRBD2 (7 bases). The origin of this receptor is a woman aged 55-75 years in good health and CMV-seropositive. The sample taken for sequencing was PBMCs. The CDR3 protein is CASSIHPSEGGAYTGELFF. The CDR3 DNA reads TGTGCCAGTAGTATACATCCGAGCGAGGGGGGGGCCTACACCGGGGAGCTGTTTTTT. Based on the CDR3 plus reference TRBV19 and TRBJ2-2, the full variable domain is DGGITQSPKYLFRKEGQNVTLSCEQNLNHDAMYWYRQDPGQGLRLIYYSQIVNDFQKGDIAEGYSVSREKKESFPLTVTSAQKNPTAFYLCASSIHPSEGGAYTGELFFGEGSRLTVL.